What follows are 14 T cell receptor beta chains derived from one specimen sequenced in a study of beta chain features in type 1 diabetes. The whole isolated RNA underwent reverse transcription, so sequencing captured expressed TCRB transcripts. This table comes from immunoSEQ multiplex PCR, and its TCRdb copy is limited to in-frame clones, with some not included. The table has 150,000 or so clones, under 60% seen once. Sequencing was carried out using Tregs from blood. Receptor source: a young man in good health.

The chain combines TRBV2 with TRBJ1-1; D might be TRBD1 (6 bases). CDR1 SNHLY and CDR2 FYNNEI come from the germline V gene. V gave up 2 bases and J gave up 6 bases, with 13 bases separating them. This CDR3 is built from 14 residues. CDR3 nucleotides: TGTGCCAGCAGTGAAAACAGGGTGGGGGCTGAAGCTTTCTTT. Protein product: CASSENRVGAEAFF.

J is TRBJ2-1 and V is TRBV5-1, with 8 nucleotides matching TRBD1. The CDR3 contains 14 residues. V was pared by 5 bases and J by 4 bases, with 5 bases of the junction left unmatched. Germline assignment: CDR1 SGHRS and CDR2 YFSETQ. The CDR3, as DNA: TGCGCCAGCAGTCCAGACAGGGGTTACAATGAGCAGTTCTTC. Its translation: CASSPDRGYNEQFF. Full variable domain (rest looked up from reference TRBV5-1 and TRBJ2-1): KAGVTQTPRYLIKTRGQQVTLSCSPISGHRSVSWYQQTPGQGLQFLFEYFSETQRNKGNFPGRFSGRQFSNSRSEMNVSTLELGDSALYLCASSPDRGYNEQFFGPGTRLTVL.

This clone was seen a few times. The chain carries TRBV7-2 and TRBJ2-5, with 7 positions matching TRBD1. CDR1 and CDR2 (germline): SGHTA, FQGNSA. The CDR3 extends over 12 amino acids. V was pared by 5 bases and J by 9 bases, with 6 bases of the junction left unmatched. In DNA, the CDR3 is TGTGCCAGCAGCACCACAGGGGCGGCCCAGTACTTC. Protein: CASSTTGAAQYF.

V and J are TRBV7-8 and TRBJ1-6; 7 nucleotides match TRBD1. The CDR3 covers 15 residues. The germline V gene encodes CDR1 SGHVS and CDR2 FQNEAQ. Trimming cost V 4 bases and J 6 bases; bases outside gene matches: 6. CDR3 in amino acids: CASSSRAGGNSPLHF. CDR3 bases: TGTGCCAGCAGCTCCCGGGCAGGGGGTAATTCACCCCTCCACTTT.

The chain recombines TRBV10-3 with TRBJ1-5; 7 bases map to TRBD1. Per the germline V gene, CDR1 is ENHRY and CDR2 is SYGVKD. This CDR3 spans 19 amino acids. Trimming took 8 bases from V and 1 from J; bases not matched to a gene: 20. This CDR3 reads CAIQTVEGATPESNQPQHF. CDR3 nucleotides: TGTGCCATCCAAACGGTAGAGGGGGCTACCCCCGAGAGCAATCAGCCCCAGCATTTT.

In this sample, this clone turned up once. J is TRBJ1-6 and V is TRBV19; 7 bases line up with TRBD1. The length of the CDR3 is 15 residues. CDR1 and CDR2 (germline): LNHDA, SQIVND (reference sequence). Trimming took 9 bases from V and 7 from J; bases not matched to a gene: 12. The CDR3 sequence is CASLPGTALNSPLHF. The CDR3 region has the DNA TGTGCCAGCCTTCCCGGGACAGCTCTCAATTCACCCCTCCACTTT.

This clone has just a few counts. The V call is TRBV5-1, the J call TRBJ2-4; D gene ambiguous. V lost 0 bases, J lost 8 bases, and 12 bases lay in between. Germline CDR1 is SGHRS and CDR2 is YFSETQ. The CDR3 totals 14 residues. CDR3 residues: CASSLGQREDIQYF. The CDR3 DNA reads as TGCGCCAGCAGCTTGGGGCAGCGAGAGGACATTCAGTACTTC. The variable domain in full, completed from reference TRBV5-1 and TRBJ2-4, reads KAGVTQTPRYLIKTRGQQVTLSCSPISGHRSVSWYQQTPGQGLQFLFEYFSETQRNKGNFPGRFSGRQFSNSRSEMNVSTLELGDSALYLCASSLGQREDIQYFGAGTRLSVL.

The rearrangement joins TRBV30 to TRBJ2-7; 9 bases are a match to TRBD2. The ends lost 0 bases at V and 7 bases at J; junction bases unmatched: 22. The CDR3 contains 19 residues. Germline CDR1 and CDR2: GTSNPN and SVGIG (reference sequence). DNA for the CDR3: TGTGCCTGGAGTGTCCCCCGAGCTAGCGGGATATTCCCGCCTCGGGAGCAGTACTTC. Amino acid sequence: CAWSVPRASGIFPPREQYF.

There are a few counts of this clone. The chain is built from TRBV7-9 and TRBJ2-2; D is perhaps TRBD1 (5 bases). This CDR3 is built from 16 residues. Germline CDR1 is SEHNR and CDR2 is FQNEAQ (reference sequence). Trimming pared 5 bases from V and 2 bases from J, leaving 15 bases between. In DNA, the CDR3 is TGTGCCAGCAGCGCGTCCAGTCAGGGAAACACCGGGGAGCTGTTTTTT. Its protein is CASSASSQGNTGELFF.

The chain employs TRBV27 and TRBJ2-7, with D possibly matching TRBD2 (5 bases). In germline, CDR1 is MNHEY, CDR2 SMNVEV (reference sequence). With 8 bases removed from V and 0 bases from J, the gap between germline ends came to 17 bases. The CDR3 spans 15 residues. The CDR3 nucleotides are TGTGCCAGCTCTCTGGGCGGGCGAAGCTCCTACGAGCAGTACTTC. Translation gives CASSLGGRSSYEQYF.

This rearrangement joins TRBV9 to TRBJ2-1, with TRBD2 matching 13 bases. This CDR3 has 15 amino acids. Germline CDR1 and CDR2: SGDLS and YYNGEE. Trimming removed 3 bases from V and 9 bases from J; junction bases left unmatched: 6. The CDR3 loop reads CASSGLGTSGTEQFF. CDR3 DNA sequence: TGTGCCAGCAGCGGTCTCGGGACTAGCGGGACTGAGCAGTTCTTC. Combining the CDR3 with reference TRBV9 and TRBJ2-1 gives the whole variable domain DSGVTQTPKHLITATGQRVTLRCSPRSGDLSVYWYQQSLDQGLQFLIQYYNGEERAKGNILERFSAQQFPDLHSELNLSSLELGDSALYFCASSGLGTSGTEQFFGPGTRLTVL.

The V call is TRBV6-6, the J call TRBJ1-2, with a possible D match to TRBD1 (6 bases). The CDR3 consists of 14 residues. From germline, CDR1 is MNHNY and CDR2 SVGAGI (reference sequence). Trimming pared 7 bases from V and 4 bases from J, leaving 16 bases between. Here the CDR3 reads CASTPGHTTYGYTF. CDR3 DNA: TGTGCCAGCACCCCGGGACATACTACCTATGGCTACACCTTC.

The table lists this clone with a few counts. The chain has TRBV11-3 and TRBJ2-7; possibly TRBD1 for D (5 bases). This CDR3 is built from 14 residues. Trimming pared 2 bases from V and 0 bases from J, leaving 8 bases between. CDR1 is SGHNT, CDR2 YENEEA, per germline. The CDR3, as DNA: TGTGCCAGCAGCTTACAGGGATCCTCCTACGAGCAGTACTTC. Encoded protein: CASSLQGSSYEQYF.

This clone has just one count. This chain connects TRBV5-1 to TRBJ2-7, with D tentatively TRBD2 (6 bases). Germline V gene data show CDR1 as SGHRS and CDR2 as YFSETQ. The ends were cut back, 4 bases at V and 0 bases at J, with 11 bases in the middle. CDR3 length equals 14 residues. CDR3 region: CASSNIADSYEQYF. Written as DNA, the CDR3 is TGCGCCAGCAGCAATATAGCGGACTCCTACGAGCAGTACTTC.